These 20 T cell receptor beta chains were sequenced from one sample in a study of blood T cells in healthy people across ages. The use of a sample-barcoded 5' primer and a J-beta primer mix characterized a second PCR of roughly 6 to 12 cycles. From the 5' RACE reads, TCRdb called clonotypes with MiXCR, one entry per CDR3 protein. This sample has about 1.5 million distinct CDR3 sequences, with roughly 40% found just once. The source material was blood. These receptors came from a woman under 30 in good health.

The chain uses TRBV5-1 and TRBJ2-5, with D maybe TRBD1 (5 bases). CDR3 length: 15 residues. Germline loops: CDR1 SGHRS, CDR2 YFSETQ. V lost 0 bases and J lost 0, with 9 bases in between. CDR3 residues: CASSLAGPHQETQYF. The DNA for the CDR3 is TGCGCCAGCAGCTTGGCAGGGCCGCACCAAGAGACCCAGTACTTC.

This sequence joins TRBV25-1 and TRBJ2-3; a weak D match, TRBD2 (6 bases). Germline loops: CDR1 MGHDK, CDR2 SYGVNS. Deletions cut 2 bases from V and 8 bases from J, with 17 bases between. The CDR3 has 15 amino acids. In DNA, the CDR3 is TGTGCCAGCAGTGAACCAGGAGGGGACGCCGGTACGCAGTATTTT. As protein: CASSEPGGDAGTQYF.

This clonotype was seen at least ten times. This chain links TRBV11-1 with TRBJ2-7; a possible D gene is TRBD2 (5 bases). Germline values: CDR1 SGHAT, CDR2 FQDESV (reference sequence). The V end was cut by 3 bases, the J end by 3 bases, with 12 bases between. The CDR3 totals 14 residues. The CDR3 protein is CASSLDFSDYEQYF. DNA of the CDR3: TGTGCCAGCAGCTTGGACTTTTCAGACTACGAGCAGTACTTC.

This clonotype was found once. The V and J genes are TRBV5-6 and TRBJ1-1; tentatively, D is TRBD1 (5 bases). The germline V and J ends were trimmed by 6 bases and 1 base, with 13 bases remaining between them. Germline CDR1 and CDR2: SGHDT and YYEEEE. CDR3 size: 14 residues. CDR3 region: CASTAGLQNTEAFF. CDR3 coding DNA: TGTGCCAGCACCGCGGGACTCCAGAACACTGAAGCTTTCTTT. Together with reference TRBV5-6 and TRBJ1-1, the CDR3 gives the full variable domain: DAGVTQSPTHLIKTRGQQVTLRCSPKSGHDTVSWYQQALGQGPQFIFQYYEEEERQRGNFPDRFSGHQFPNYSSELNVNALLLGDSALYLCASTAGLQNTEAFFGQGTRLTVV.

This clonotype was counted between two and nine times. CDR3 in amino acids: CASSAGSEQFF. DNA for the CDR3: TGTGCCAGCAGCGCCGGGTCGGAGCAGTTCTTC. The chain joins TRBV11-2 to TRBJ2-1, with unresolved D. V lost 5 bases and J lost 10, with 9 bases in between. The CDR3 contains 11 residues. Per germline, CDR1 SGHAT and CDR2 FQNNGV.

This clonotype was counted only a few times. The chain carries TRBV5-1 and TRBJ1-2; tentative D call: TRBD1 (5 bases). V lost 4 bases to trimming and J lost 7 bases, with 11 bases between them. The CDR3 runs 12 residues. Germline V gene data show CDR1 as SGHRS and CDR2 as YFSETQ. For the CDR3, the DNA is TGCGCCAGCAGCGGGGGACGAGCTGGCTACACCTTC. Translated, it gives CASSGGRAGYTF.

This clonotype turned up a few times. The chain combines TRBV9 with TRBJ1-4; maybe TRBD1 (6 bases). The germline CDR1 and CDR2 sequences are SGDLS and YYNGEE. The CDR3 consists of 17 residues. Trimming stripped 0 bases from V and 0 bases from J, with 12 bases between. The CDR3 DNA sequence: TGTGCCAGCAGCGTAGAGGGGGAACTAGCAACTAATGAAAAACTGTTTTTT. It encodes CASSVEGELATNEKLFF.

This clonotype was detected only a few times. The CDR3 DNA is TGTGCCAGCAGTACCTTGGGGTCAGGGGGCGGCACTGAAGCTTTCTTT. This codes for CASSTLGSGGGTEAFF. This rearrangement joins TRBV27 to TRBJ1-1; TRBD1 matches 8 bases. Germline V gives CDR1 MNHEY, CDR2 SMNVEV (reference sequence). The CDR3 extends over 16 amino acids. Trimming removed 5 bases from V and 4 bases from J; junction bases left unmatched: 12.

This chain joins TRBV10-3 and TRBJ1-1; no clear D. The CDR3 spans 15 residues. Germline CDR1 ENHRY, CDR2 SYGVKD. V lost 1 base, J lost 0 bases, and 9 bases lay in between. CDR3 residues: CAISELIGLNTEAFF. CDR3 nucleotide sequence: TGTGCCATCAGTGAGTTGATAGGGTTGAACACTGAAGCTTTCTTT.

This clonotype showed up just a few times. V is TRBV12-3 or TRBV12-4 and J is TRBJ2-4; TRBD2 might be the D (6 bases). The V end was cut by 6 bases, the J end by 13 bases, with 19 bases between. This CDR3 is built from 13 residues. CDR3 nucleotides: TGTGCCAGCAGCGTGGGACTCCTGGGGGAGCAGTACTTC. This gives the protein CASSVGLLGEQYF.

This clonotype has just a few counts. The V and J genes are TRBV20-1 and TRBJ2-5; 7 bases match TRBD2. This CDR3 is 14 amino acids long. V shed 1 base and J 5 bases; nucleotides not matched to a gene: 7. Germline CDR1 is DFQATT and CDR2 is SNEGSKA (reference sequence). CDR3 DNA sequence: TGCAGTGCTAGAGGCGGACTAGTATCGGAGACCCAGTACTTC. This encodes CSARGGLVSETQYF.

The gene calls are TRBV29-1 and TRBJ2-7; possible D gene TRBD2, 6 bases. The CDR3 spans 11 residues. Germline values: CDR1 SQVTM, CDR2 ANQGSEA. Between the trimmed V and J ends, which lost 8 bases and 3 bases, there was a span of 11 bases. CDR3 DNA: TGCAGCTTACCGGGGGACTACGAGCAGTACTTC. Translated, it gives CSLPGDYEQYF.

In DNA, the CDR3 is TGTGCCAGCAGCTTAGGGACTAGGAATGAGCAGTTCTTC. It is translated as CASSLGTRNEQFF. V usage is TRBV7-2 and J usage is TRBJ2-1, with 7 bases lining up with TRBD2. Germline CDR1 reads SGHTA; CDR2 reads FQGNSA. With 1 base clipped from V and 7 bases from J, the junction kept 1 base outside the gene matches. CDR3 length: 13 amino acids.

This clonotype was seen a handful of times. The chain uses TRBV7-2 and TRBJ2-5; D is ambiguous. V shed 4 bases and J shed 2 bases, with 11 bases lying between them. CDR3 size: 14 residues. The germline CDR1 and CDR2 sequences are SGHTA and FQGNSA. The CDR3 region is CASSSVVIQETQYF. The CDR3 DNA is TGTGCCAGCAGCTCAGTGGTAATTCAAGAGACCCAGTACTTC.

The V and J genes are TRBV12-3 or TRBV12-4 and TRBJ2-7, with a possible D match to TRBD2 (6 bases). Trimming removed 5 bases from V and 5 bases from J, with 16 bases in between. This CDR3 is 14 amino acids long. CDR3: CASSRGGNGNEQYF. The CDR3 DNA follows: TGTGCCAGCAGTAGAGGAGGGAATGGGAACGAGCAGTACTTC.

The chain joins TRBV24-1 to TRBJ2-5; maybe TRBD1 (6 bases). The CDR3 runs to 12 residues. Trimming took 12 bases from V and 1 from J, leaving 11 bases between them. Germline lookup yields CDR1 KGHDR and CDR2 SFDVKD. The CDR3 spells CAARDTQETQYF. CDR3 nucleotide sequence: TGTGCCGCCCGGGACACCCAAGAGACCCAGTACTTC.

The chain joins TRBV4-1 to TRBJ2-3; D perhaps matches TRBD2 (5 bases). CDR3 length: 16 amino acids. In germline, CDR1 is MGHRA, CDR2 YSYEKL. Trimming removed 1 base at V and 0 bases at J, with 11 bases between. The CDR3 DNA sequence: TGCGCCAGCAGCCAAGGCCCAGCGGCTAGCACAGATACGCAGTATTTT. This encodes CASSQGPAASTDTQYF.

V and J are TRBV4-2 and TRBJ1-1, with TRBD1 matching 7 bases. This CDR3 spans 15 amino acids. Trimming cost V 4 bases and J 7 bases; bases outside gene matches: 12. Germline lookup yields CDR1 LGHNA and CDR2 YNFKEQ. The CDR3 loop reads CASSPEGAGDFEAFF. The CDR3 DNA follows: TGTGCCAGCAGCCCCGAGGGGGCAGGGGACTTTGAAGCTTTCTTT.

This clonotype has only a few counts. This chain joins TRBV11-2 and TRBJ1-1; 7 bases match TRBD1. The CDR3 spans 14 residues. From germline, CDR1 is SGHAT and CDR2 FQNNGV. Trimming at V came to 6 bases and at J to 5 bases, leaving 9 bases not matched to a gene. DNA for the CDR3: TGTGCCAGCAGTCACCAACAGGGGCGGACTGAAGCTTTCTTT. Protein: CASSHQQGRTEAFF. Full variable domain (remainder filled in from reference TRBV11-2 and TRBJ1-1): EAGVAQSPRYKIIEKRQSVAFWCNPISGHATLYWYQQILGQGPKLLIQFQNNGVVDDSQLPKDRFSAERLKGVDSTLKIQPAKLEDSAVYLCASSHQQGRTEAFFGQGTRLTVV.

V and J are TRBV29-1 and TRBJ1-1; TRBD1 might be the D (6 bases). V was shortened by 4 bases and J by 6 bases, with 21 bases between the two germline ends. This CDR3 contains 15 residues. Germline-derived CDR1 and CDR2 are SQVTM and ANQGSEA. The CDR3 bases are TGCAGCGTTGCCGGGACAAGCGAATTCTCCGCTGAAGCTTTCTTT. It codes for CSVAGTSEFSAEAFF. Together with reference TRBV29-1 and TRBJ1-1, the CDR3 gives the full variable domain: SAVISQKPSRDICQRGTSLTIQCQVDSQVTMMFWYRQQPGQSLTLIATANQGSEATYESGFVIDKFPISRPNLTFSTLTVSNMSPEDSSIYLCSVAGTSEFSAEAFFGQGTRLTVV.